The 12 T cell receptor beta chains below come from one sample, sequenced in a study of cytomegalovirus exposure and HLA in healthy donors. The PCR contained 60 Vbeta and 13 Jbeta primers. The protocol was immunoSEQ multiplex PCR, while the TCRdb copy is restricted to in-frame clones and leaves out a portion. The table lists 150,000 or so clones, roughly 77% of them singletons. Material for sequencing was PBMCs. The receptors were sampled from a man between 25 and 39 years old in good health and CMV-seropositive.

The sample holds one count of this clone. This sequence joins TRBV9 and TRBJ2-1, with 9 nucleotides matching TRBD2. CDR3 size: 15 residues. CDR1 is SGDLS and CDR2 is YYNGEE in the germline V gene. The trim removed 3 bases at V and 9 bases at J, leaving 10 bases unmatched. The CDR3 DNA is TGTGCCAGCAGCGCTGGGGGCGGGGGGGTGGTTGAGCAGTTCTTC. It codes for CASSAGGGGVVEQFF. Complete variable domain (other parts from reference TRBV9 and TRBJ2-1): DSGVTQTPKHLITATGQRVTLRCSPRSGDLSVYWYQQSLDQGLQFLIQYYNGEERAKGNILERFSAQQFPDLHSELNLSSLELGDSALYFCASSAGGGGVVEQFFGPGTRLTVL.

CDR3 DNA: TGCGCCAGCAGCTCGACCAGCGGGTGGGAAGAGACCCAGTACTTC. As protein: CASSSTSGWEETQYF. The gene calls are TRBV5-1 and TRBJ2-5, with a weak D call TRBD2 (6 bases). The CDR3 is 15 amino acids. Trimming left V 3 bases short and J 3 bases short, with 15 bases between. CDR1 and CDR2 from the germline V gene are SGHRS and YFSETQ. The full variable domain, in which reference TRBV5-1 and TRBJ2-5 provide the parts outside the CDR3, is KAGVTQTPRYLIKTRGQQVTLSCSPISGHRSVSWYQQTPGQGLQFLFEYFSETQRNKGNFPGRFSGRQFSNSRSEMNVSTLELGDSALYLCASSSTSGWEETQYFGPGTRLLVL.

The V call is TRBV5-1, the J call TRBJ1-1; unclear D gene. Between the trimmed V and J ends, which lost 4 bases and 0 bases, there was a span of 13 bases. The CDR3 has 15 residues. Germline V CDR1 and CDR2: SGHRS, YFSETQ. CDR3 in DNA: TGCGCCAGCAGCGTGGGCGGCACCATGAACACTGAAGCTTTCTTT. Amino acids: CASSVGGTMNTEAFF.

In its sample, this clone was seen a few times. CDR3: CATSREGGEAFF. The CDR3 DNA follows: TGTGCCACCAGCAGAGAGGGGGGTGAAGCTTTCTTT. The genes are TRBV15 and TRBJ1-1, with a weak D call TRBD1 (5 bases). The CDR3 length is 12 residues. V lost 0 bases and J 7 bases, leaving 6 bases between the germline ends. Germline CDR1 LNHNV, CDR2 YYDKDF (reference sequence).

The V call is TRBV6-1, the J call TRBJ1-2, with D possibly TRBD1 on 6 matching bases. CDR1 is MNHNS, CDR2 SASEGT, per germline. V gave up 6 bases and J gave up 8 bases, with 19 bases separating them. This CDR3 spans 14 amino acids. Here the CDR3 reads CASRINRVSEGYTF. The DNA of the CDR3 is TGTGCCAGCAGGATTAACAGGGTTTCCGAGGGCTACACCTTC.

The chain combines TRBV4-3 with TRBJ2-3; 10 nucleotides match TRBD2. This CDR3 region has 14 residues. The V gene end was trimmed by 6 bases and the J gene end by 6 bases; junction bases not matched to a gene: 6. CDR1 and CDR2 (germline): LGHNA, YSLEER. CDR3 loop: CASRASGGDDTQYF. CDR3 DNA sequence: TGCGCCAGCAGGGCTAGCGGGGGTGATGATACGCAGTATTTT.

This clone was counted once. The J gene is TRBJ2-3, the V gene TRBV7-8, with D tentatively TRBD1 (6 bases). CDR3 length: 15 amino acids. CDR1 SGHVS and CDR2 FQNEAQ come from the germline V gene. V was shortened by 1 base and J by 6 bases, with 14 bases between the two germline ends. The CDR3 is CASSLGGHSTDTQYF. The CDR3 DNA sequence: TGTGCCAGCAGCTTAGGGGGACACTCAACGGATACGCAGTATTTT.

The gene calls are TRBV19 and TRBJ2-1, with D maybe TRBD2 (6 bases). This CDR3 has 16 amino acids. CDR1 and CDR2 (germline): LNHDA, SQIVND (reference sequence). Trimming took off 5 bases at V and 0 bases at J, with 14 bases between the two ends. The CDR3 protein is CASSDTGVGSYNEQFF. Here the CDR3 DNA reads TGTGCCAGTAGTGATACGGGAGTGGGCTCCTACAATGAGCAGTTCTTC.

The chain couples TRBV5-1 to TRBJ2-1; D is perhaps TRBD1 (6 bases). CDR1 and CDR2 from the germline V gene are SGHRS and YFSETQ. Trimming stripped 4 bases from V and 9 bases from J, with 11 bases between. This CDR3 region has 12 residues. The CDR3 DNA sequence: TGCGCCAGCAGCCCGGGACACGCTGAGCAGTTCTTC. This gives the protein CASSPGHAEQFF.

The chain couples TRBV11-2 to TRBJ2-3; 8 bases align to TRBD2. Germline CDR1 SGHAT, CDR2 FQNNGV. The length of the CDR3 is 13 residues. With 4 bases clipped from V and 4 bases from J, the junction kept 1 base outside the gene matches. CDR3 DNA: TGTGCCAGCAGCTCGGGGGGGGCAGATACGCAGTATTTT. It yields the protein CASSSGGADTQYF.

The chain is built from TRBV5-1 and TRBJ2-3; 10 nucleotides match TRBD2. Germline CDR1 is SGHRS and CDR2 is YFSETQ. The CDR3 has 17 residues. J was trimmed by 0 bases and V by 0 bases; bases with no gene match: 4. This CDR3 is CASSLEASGSSTDTQYF. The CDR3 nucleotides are TGCGCCAGCAGCTTGGAGGCTAGCGGGAGCAGCACAGATACGCAGTATTTT.

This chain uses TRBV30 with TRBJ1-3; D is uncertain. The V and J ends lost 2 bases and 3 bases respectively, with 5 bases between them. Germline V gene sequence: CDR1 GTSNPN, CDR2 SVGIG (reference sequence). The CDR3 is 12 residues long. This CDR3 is CAWSLYGNTIYF. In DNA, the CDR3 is TGTGCCTGGAGTTTGTATGGAAACACCATATATTTT.